The rows below give T cell receptor beta chains drawn from one sample of a study of cytomegalovirus exposure and HLA in healthy donors. Repertoires were generated with immunoSEQ multiplex PCR, while TCRdb's copy carries only in-frame clones and drops some. The table has 150,000 or so clones, under 80% seen once; the top ten hold about 2%. Sequencing was done on a sample of PBMCs. All receptors come from a man aged 25-40 years in good health and CMV-seronegative. CDR3s include the opening cysteine and the closing phenylalanine or tryptophan. The D gene is left open where the match is weak. The listing skips clone size in some rows; elsewhere it reads once, few, many or a size class.

size	D	V	J	DNA	CDR3
NA	NA	TRBV7-2	TRBJ1-2	TGTGCCAGCAGCTTAAAACAGGCCTATGGCTACACCTTC	CASSLKQAYGYTF
NA	TRBD2	TRBV7-2	TRBJ2-5	TGTGCCAGCAGCTTAACAAGCGGGGGAGAGACCCAGTACTTC	CASSLTSGGETQYF
NA	NA	TRBV9	TRBJ1-1	TGTGCCAGCAGCCCGTTGTCCGTGGCCACTGAAGCTTTCTTT	CASSPLSVATEAFF
few	NA	TRBV2	TRBJ1-1	TGTGCCAGCACCGGGACTCAGCCTGGGCCTGAAGCTTTCTTT	CASTGTQPGPEAFF
NA	NA	TRBV7-2	TRBJ2-3	TGTGCCAGCAGCTTCGGCGGGGGCCACACAGATACGCAGTATTTT	CASSFGGGHTDTQYF
NA	TRBD2	TRBV4-3	TRBJ2-1	TGCGCCAGCAGCGAAAGTAAGCGCGGACTAGTGGATGAGCAGTTCTTC	CASSESKRGLVDEQFF
NA	NA	TRBV19	TRBJ1-6	TGTGCCAGTAAGGAGGTCGACAGGAGTGCTAATTCACCCCTCCACTTT	CASKEVDRSANSPLHF
NA	NA	TRBV5-1	TRBJ2-7	TGCGCCAGTAGGACAGAGCAGCGGGAGCAGTACTTC	CASRTEQREQYF
few	NA	TRBV7-9	TRBJ1-4	TGTGCCAGCAGCTTAGGTCAGGGATGGGATGAAAAACTGTTTTTT	CASSLGQGWDEKLFF
NA	NA	TRBV2	TRBJ1-5	TGTGCCAGCAGGCAATGGGACTCAAGCAATCAGCCCCAGCATTTT	CASRQWDSSNQPQHF
NA	NA	TRBV11-2	TRBJ2-1	TGTGCCAGCAGCCCCCGGGGATTTTACAATGAGCAGTTCTTC	CASSPRGFYNEQFF
NA	NA	TRBV4-2	TRBJ1-4	TGTGCCAGCAGCCAGGGGCAGTCGAATGAAAAACTGTTTTTT	CASSQGQSNEKLFF
few	NA	TRBV15	TRBJ2-1	TGTGCCACCAGCAGAGATCAAATGGAGCAGTTCTTC	CATSRDQMEQFF
NA	TRBD2	TRBV10-3	TRBJ2-7	TGTGCCATCAGTGAGGCCGGCGGGGGGTCTCGGAACGAGCAGTACTTC	CAISEAGGGSRNEQYF
NA	NA	TRBV5-1	TRBJ1-1	TGCGCCAGCAGCTTGGGGGGGGGTTTCTACACTGAAGCTTTCTTT	CASSLGGGFYTEAFF
NA	NA	TRBV6-4	TRBJ1-2	TGTGCCAGCAGTGACTCTGTAGGGGACTATGGCTACCCCTTC	CASSDSVGDYGYPF
NA	NA	TRBV28	TRBJ2-7	TGTGCCAGCAGTTTAAGGACACCCTACGAGCAGTACTTC	CASSLRTPYEQYF
NA	NA	TRBV6-6	TRBJ2-1	TGTGCCAGCAGAGCGGACGCCAATGAGCAGTTCTTC	CASRADANEQFF
NA	TRBD1	TRBV9	TRBJ1-2	TGTGCCAGCAGCGGAGGACCCGGGACAGATGGTGGTGGCTACACCTTC	CASSGGPGTDGGGYTF
NA	NA	TRBV14	TRBJ1-6	TGTGCCAGCAGCCAAGAGGCAGGGCCCCTCCACTTT	CASSQEAGPLHF
NA	NA	TRBV15	TRBJ1-2	TGTGCCACCAGCAGAGATATCGGTTCAGGGTTCCCCATTCTCTATGGCTACACCTTC	CATSRDIGSGFPILYGYTF
NA	NA	TRBV6-1	TRBJ1-1	TGTGCCAGCAGTGAATTTATATACACTGAAGCTTTCTTT	CASSEFIYTEAFF
NA	TRBD1	TRBV15	TRBJ2-7	TGTGCCACCAGTCCCAGGGGGATCTACGAGCAGTACTTC	CATSPRGIYEQYF
few	TRBD1	TRBV13	TRBJ2-5	TGTGCCAGCAGCTTAGCCCGGACAGGGTTAGAGACCCAGTACTTC	CASSLARTGLETQYF
NA	NA	TRBV27	TRBJ1-3	TGTGCCAGCAGTTTAATTGGCGGGGACTCTGGAAACACCATATATTTT	CASSLIGGDSGNTIYF
once	NA	TRBV6-4	TRBJ2-3	TGTGCCAGCAGCGGGGAGCCCACAGATACGCAGTATTTT	CASSGEPTDTQYF
once	TRBD1	TRBV28	TRBJ2-2	TGTGCCAGTATGAAGACAGGGGAGAACACCGGGGAGCTGTTTTTT	CASMKTGENTGELFF
NA	NA	TRBV15	TRBJ2-2	TGTGCCACCAGCAGAGACCCTCCGAACACCGGGGAGCTGTTTTTT	CATSRDPPNTGELFF
NA	TRBD1	TRBV20-1	TRBJ1-1	TGCAGGGCCGACAGGGAGACTGAAGCTTTCTTT	CRADRETEAFF
NA	TRBD2	TRBV2	TRBJ2-3	TGTGCCAGCAGTGAGATAGCGGGGGGGCCGGATACGCAGTATTTT	CASSEIAGGPDTQYF
NA	NA	TRBV5-1	TRBJ1-6	TGCGCCAGCAGCTTGGAGATCACCGGGAATAATTCACCCCTCCACTTT	CASSLEITGNNSPLHF
NA	NA	TRBV28	TRBJ1-5	TGTGCCAGCACGTTGACGGGGGGCAGGCAGCCCCAGCATTTT	CASTLTGGRQPQHF
NA	NA	TRBV6-5	TRBJ2-2	TGTGCCAGCAGTTTGACAGAAGCCGGGGAGCTGTTTTTT	CASSLTEAGELFF
once	TRBD2	TRBV2	TRBJ2-5	TGTGCCAGTAGACTAGCGGGGTGGGGAGAGACCCAGTACTTC	CASRLAGWGETQYF
NA	NA	TRBV28	TRBJ1-2	TGTGCCAGCAGTTCTTTGTTTTCTGGGGCGGGAGGCTACACCTTC	CASSSLFSGAGGYTF
NA	TRBD1	TRBV14	TRBJ1-3	TGTGCCAGCAGCCAAGTAACAGGGGCAGGTGGAAACACCATATATTTT	CASSQVTGAGGNTIYF
NA	TRBD1	TRBV4-3	TRBJ2-7	TGCGCCAGCAGCCAGGCCGACAGGGGGATCTACGAGCAGTACTTC	CASSQADRGIYEQYF
NA	TRBD1	TRBV29-1	TRBJ2-5	TGCAGCGTTGTGTTGGGGGCAGGGGGAGAGACCCAGTACTTC	CSVVLGAGGETQYF
NA	NA	TRBV7-2	TRBJ1-6	TGTGCCAGCAGCCAGAACAGGGCCTTCTCCTATAATTCACCCCTCCACTTT	CASSQNRAFSYNSPLHF
NA	NA	TRBV7-2	TRBJ1-1	TGTGCCAGCAGCTTATATAGTCGGGTGGGGAACACTGAAGCTTTCTTT	CASSLYSRVGNTEAFF
many	NA	TRBV29-1	TRBJ2-1	TGCAGCGTTGATCGCGGGTCCTACAATGAGCAGTTCTTC	CSVDRGSYNEQFF
NA	NA	TRBV19	TRBJ1-5	TGTGCCAGTAGCCTGGGCGAGAATCAGCCCCAGCATTTT	CASSLGENQPQHF
NA	TRBD1	TRBV5-1	TRBJ1-1	TGCGCCAGCAGCTCTGGACAGGGTAACACTGAAGCTTTCTTT	CASSSGQGNTEAFF
NA	NA	TRBV7-2	TRBJ1-6	TGTGCCAGCAGCCGACAGGCAAAAGGATCACCCCTCCACTTT	CASSRQAKGSPLHF
NA	TRBD1	TRBV27	TRBJ1-5	TGTGCCAGCAGTTTAATGGGACAGGGGTACAATCAGCCCCAGCATTTT	CASSLMGQGYNQPQHF
NA	NA	TRBV7-3	TRBJ2-2	TGTGCCAGCAGCGCGTCCACCGGGACACACACCGGGGAGCTGTTTTTT	CASSASTGTHTGELFF
once	NA	TRBV21-1	TRBJ1-6	TGTGCCAGCAGCAAGGGAAGGGAGGGACAGGCCGCCTATAATTCACCCCTCCACTTT	CASSKGREGQAAYNSPLHF
once	NA	TRBV29-1	TRBJ1-1	TGCAGCGTCCGCCGAGGGCGCGAAGGCACTGAAGCTTTCTTT	CSVRRGREGTEAFF
NA	TRBD1	TRBV6-6	TRBJ2-7	TGTGCCAGCAGTGTTCCGGGACAGGGGGCTTACGAGCAGTACTTC	CASSVPGQGAYEQYF
NA	TRBD2	TRBV5-1	TRBJ2-2	TGCGCCAGCAGCCCCCGGACTAGATCGAACACCGGGGAGCTGTTTTTT	CASSPRTRSNTGELFF
once	NA	TRBV7-9	TRBJ2-7	TGTTCCAGCAGCTTACCCGGGGGCGAGCAGTACTTC	CSSSLPGGEQYF
NA	TRBD1	TRBV11-2	TRBJ2-7	TGTGCCAGCAGCTTAGGGCAGGGGGAACCCCTCTACGAGCAGTACTTC	CASSLGQGEPLYEQYF
few	NA	TRBV7-6	TRBJ1-1	TGTGCCAGCAGCTTAGGGCTGGACAGCAACACTGAAGCTTTCTTT	CASSLGLDSNTEAFF